Below, 30 T cell receptor beta chains from the same sample are listed, as sequenced in a study of cytomegalovirus exposure and HLA in healthy donors. Profiling relied on immunoSEQ multiplex PCR, and the TCRdb table lists in-frame clones only, not all of them. The sample comprises approximately 150,000 clones, roughly 90% of which are singletons, and 3.5% to 5.5% rests with the top ten. Material: PBMCs. These TCRs come from a man between 18 and 35 years old in good health and CMV-seropositive.

The chain employs TRBV13 and TRBJ1-1; weak D call: TRBD1 (6 bases). Between the trimmed V and J ends, which lost 4 bases and 2 bases, there was a span of 14 bases. Germline values: CDR1 PRHDT, CDR2 FYEKMQ (reference sequence). This CDR3 comprises 15 residues. The CDR3, as DNA: TGTGCCAGCAGCTCTAAGACAGGACTCAACACTGAAGCTTTCTTT. This gives the protein CASSSKTGLNTEAFF.

The rearrangement uses TRBV7-8 and TRBJ2-5; D ambiguous. This CDR3 has 12 residues. The germline V gene has CDR1 SGHVS and CDR2 FQNEAQ. The germline V and J ends were trimmed by 2 bases and 5 bases, with 6 bases remaining between them. The CDR3 region is CASSLSGETQYF. The CDR3 DNA sequence: TGTGCCAGCAGCTTATCGGGTGAGACCCAGTACTTC.

This clone turned up a few times. The J gene is TRBJ2-3, the V gene TRBV5-6, with D perhaps TRBD1 (6 bases). Germline V gene data show CDR1 as SGHDT and CDR2 as YYEEEE. The CDR3 is 14 amino acids. Trimming pared 5 bases from V and 1 base from J, leaving 11 bases between. CDR3 sequence (DNA): TGTGCCAGCAGTAGTTACAGGGGCACAGATACGCAGTATTTT. Protein: CASSSYRGTDTQYF. The full variable domain, in which reference TRBV5-6 and TRBJ2-3 provide the parts outside the CDR3, is DAGVTQSPTHLIKTRGQQVTLRCSPKSGHDTVSWYQQALGQGPQFIFQYYEEEERQRGNFPDRFSGHQFPNYSSELNVNALLLGDSALYLCASSSYRGTDTQYFGPGTRLTVL.

The chain recombines TRBV11-2 with TRBJ1-1; weak D call: TRBD1 (6 bases). Germline V gives CDR1 SGHAT, CDR2 FQNNGV. This CDR3 comprises 17 residues. The ends were cut back, 7 bases at V and 5 bases at J, with 26 bases in the middle. CDR3: CASTPLGQGRSDTEAFF. CDR3 in DNA: TGTGCCAGCACCCCCCTAGGTCAGGGGCGGTCGGATACTGAAGCTTTCTTT.

This rearrangement joins TRBV18 to TRBJ1-1; maybe TRBD1 (6 bases). There are 15 residues in the CDR3. Germline-derived CDR1 and CDR2 are KGHSH and LQKENI. Between the trimmed V and J ends, which lost 3 bases and 11 bases, there was a span of 22 bases. CDR3 in amino acids: CASSPAGTSTTEAFF. The DNA for the CDR3 is TGTGCCAGCTCACCCGCCGGGACATCCACTACGGAGGCTTTCTTT. The whole variable domain, filled in from reference TRBV18 and TRBJ1-1, reads NAGVMQNPRHLVRRRGQEARLRCSPMKGHSHVYWYRQLPEEGLKFMVYLQKENIIDESGMPKERFSAEFPKEGPSILRIQQVVRGDSAAYFCASSPAGTSTTEAFFGQGTRLTVV.

The rearrangement joins TRBV11-1 to TRBJ2-1; D is perhaps TRBD2 (6 bases). Germline V gene sequence: CDR1 SGHAT, CDR2 FQDESV (reference sequence). V lost 5 bases to trimming and J lost 2 bases, with 13 bases between them. This CDR3 region has 15 residues. The CDR3 sequence is CASSPDGGPYNEQFF. The CDR3 nucleotides are TGTGCCAGCAGCCCGGACGGGGGTCCCTACAATGAGCAGTTCTTC. Together with reference TRBV11-1 and TRBJ2-1, the CDR3 gives the full variable domain: EAEVAQSPRYKITEKSQAVAFWCDPISGHATLYWYRQILGQGPELLVQFQDESVVDDSQLPKDRFSAERLKGVDSTLKIQPAELGDSAMYLCASSPDGGPYNEQFFGPGTRLTVL.

This sequence joins TRBV5-6 and TRBJ2-7; TRBD1 aligns across 9 bases. Losses at the gene ends were 4 bases for V and 2 bases for J; bases not matched to a gene: 4. The length of the CDR3 is 14 residues. Per the germline V gene, CDR1 is SGHDT and CDR2 is YYEEEE. The CDR3 DNA reads as TGTGCCAGCAGCACCGGGACAGGGCCCTACGAGCAGTACTTC. This sequence encodes CASSTGTGPYEQYF.

The chain is built from TRBV28 and TRBJ1-2, with a weak D call TRBD1 (5 bases). V was pared by 8 bases and J by 6 bases, with 13 bases between. From germline, CDR1 is MDHEN and CDR2 SYDVKM. The CDR3 has 12 amino acids. CDR3 DNA: TGTGCCAGCTATTTCGTCAGGGATGGCTACACCTTC. Its protein is CASYFVRDGYTF.

The CDR3 DNA is TGCGCCAGCAGTCCGGACTGCGGGCAAGAGACCCAGTACTTC. Translating gives CASSPDCGQETQYF. This chain uses TRBV23-1 with TRBJ2-5; a possible D gene is TRBD2 (5 bases). TRBV23-1 is an ORF for which the function is uncertain. The V and J ends lost 4 bases and 2 bases respectively, with 11 bases between them. The CDR3 runs to 14 residues.

The V call is TRBV30, the J call TRBJ2-3; tentative D call: TRBD2 (5 bases). Trimming removed 1 base from V and 5 bases from J, with 10 bases in between. The CDR3 is 13 amino acids. CDR1 is GTSNPN, CDR2 SVGIG, per germline (reference sequence). The CDR3 bases are TGTGCCTGGAGTGAGAGGGCCGGAGATACGCAGTATTTT. This encodes CAWSERAGDTQYF.

The rearrangement links TRBV18 to TRBJ2-7; 12 nucleotides align to TRBD2. The J segment lost 2 bases and the V segment lost 6 bases, leaving 8 bases of the junction unmatched. The CDR3 covers 16 residues. The germline V gene has CDR1 KGHSH and CDR2 LQKENI. CDR3 DNA sequence: TGTGCCAGCTCCCCCAAAGGACTAGCGGGGACCTACGAGCAGTACTTC. Translated: CASSPKGLAGTYEQYF.

The rearrangement links TRBV6-5 to TRBJ2-2; possible D gene TRBD1, 6 bases. Germline CDR1 reads MNHEY; CDR2 reads SVGAGI. This CDR3 contains 15 residues. V was pared by 4 bases and J by 5 bases, with 14 bases between. The CDR3 DNA follows: TGTGCCAGCAGTTCCCCAGGGGTACGGACCGGGGAGCTGTTTTTT. Its protein product is CASSSPGVRTGELFF.

The V call is TRBV6-4, the J call TRBJ2-1, with 12 bases lining up with TRBD2. The V segment lost 4 bases and the J segment 7 bases; nucleotides outside the gene matches: 5. This CDR3 region has 15 residues. Per germline, CDR1 MRHNA and CDR2 SNTAGT. CDR3 amino acids: CASSVLAGGQNEQFF. Here the CDR3 DNA reads TGTGCCAGCAGTGTACTAGCGGGGGGTCAAAATGAGCAGTTCTTC.

The chain couples TRBV5-1 to TRBJ2-3; 10 nucleotides line up with TRBD1. J lost 3 bases, V lost 0 bases, and 1 base had no gene match. There are 15 residues in the CDR3. Germline V gene data show CDR1 as SGHRS and CDR2 as YFSETQ. The CDR3 loop reads CASSLEGQGTDTQYF. The DNA for the CDR3 is TGCGCCAGCAGCTTGGAGGGACAGGGGACAGATACGCAGTATTTT. Full variable domain (rest looked up from reference TRBV5-1 and TRBJ2-3): KAGVTQTPRYLIKTRGQQVTLSCSPISGHRSVSWYQQTPGQGLQFLFEYFSETQRNKGNFPGRFSGRQFSNSRSEMNVSTLELGDSALYLCASSLEGQGTDTQYFGPGTRLTVL.

J is TRBJ1-4 and V is TRBV19; D gene unclear. The CDR3 has 10 residues. Germline CDR1 LNHDA, CDR2 SQIVND (reference sequence). The V end lost 11 bases, the J end lost 10 bases, and 11 bases lay between the germline ends. CDR3 region: CASQYRKLFF. The CDR3, as DNA: TGTGCCTCCCAGTACCGAAAACTGTTTTTT.

J is TRBJ2-7 and V is TRBV25-1; 7 bases agree with TRBD2. Germline values: CDR1 MGHDK, CDR2 SYGVNS. V trimming: 5 bases; J trimming: 5 bases; junction bases outside the gene matches: 15. The CDR3 consists of 16 residues. The chain's CDR3 is CASSSPSLGLGDEQYF. The CDR3 nucleotides read TGTGCCAGCAGTAGTCCTTCTCTTGGACTAGGGGACGAGCAGTACTTC.

The chain carries TRBV10-3 and TRBJ1-5; a possible D gene is TRBD1 (5 bases). This CDR3 is built from 16 residues. The V and J ends lost 0 bases and 6 bases respectively, with 15 bases between them. CDR1 is ENHRY, CDR2 SYGVKD, per germline. CDR3 amino acids: CAISESSGEGGQPQHF. The CDR3 DNA reads as TGTGCCATCAGTGAGTCTTCGGGGGAGGGAGGTCAGCCCCAGCATTTT.

This sequence joins TRBV29-1 and TRBJ2-7; D possibly corresponds to TRBD1 (6 bases). The CDR3 is 15 residues long. Germline values: CDR1 SQVTM, CDR2 ANQGSEA. Trimming pared 0 bases from V and 4 bases from J, leaving 16 bases between. In DNA, the CDR3 is TGCAGCGTTGAAGAAGTGCAGGGGTTTAATTACGAGCAGTACTTC. Translation: CSVEEVQGFNYEQYF.

The rearrangement joins TRBV19 to TRBJ1-2; 8 nucleotides match TRBD1. CDR1 LNHDA and CDR2 SQIVND come from the germline V gene (reference sequence). V was clipped by 10 bases and J by 8 bases; unmatched bases: 6. The CDR3 is 11 residues long. As DNA, the CDR3 is TGTGCCATTTTGACAGGGGAAGGCTACACCTTC. Its protein product is CAILTGEGYTF.

The chain employs TRBV30 and TRBJ1-1, with unresolved D. This CDR3 spans 16 amino acids. V gave up 5 bases and J gave up 3 bases, with 22 bases separating them. Germline CDR1 GTSNPN, CDR2 SVGIG (reference sequence). CDR3 DNA sequence: TGTGCCTGGGGAAGCGGGTTCTTTCCGAGCGACACTGAAGCTTTCTTT. This codes for CAWGSGFFPSDTEAFF.

This chain connects TRBV5-1 to TRBJ2-1; possible D gene TRBD2, 5 bases. Germline assignment: CDR1 SGHRS and CDR2 YFSETQ. Trimming shortened V by 0 bases and J by 5 bases, and 15 bases separated the two germline ends. This CDR3 has 16 residues. As DNA, the CDR3 is TGCGCCAGCAGCTTGGTCTCCGCGGGCCCAAACAATGAGCAGTTCTTC. This encodes CASSLVSAGPNNEQFF. Drawing the rest from reference TRBV5-1 and TRBJ2-1, the complete variable domain is KAGVTQTPRYLIKTRGQQVTLSCSPISGHRSVSWYQQTPGQGLQFLFEYFSETQRNKGNFPGRFSGRQFSNSRSEMNVSTLELGDSALYLCASSLVSAGPNNEQFFGPGTRLTVL.

This sequence joins TRBV2 and TRBJ2-1, with 7 bases aligning to TRBD2. V was pared by 5 bases and J by 0 bases, with 7 bases of the junction left unmatched. Per the germline V gene, CDR1 is SNHLY and CDR2 is FYNNEI. The CDR3 runs 16 residues. The CDR3 DNA sequence: TGTGCCAGCAGTTACCGACTAGCCCACTCCTACAATGAGCAGTTCTTC. Translating gives CASSYRLAHSYNEQFF.

CDR3 nucleotides: TGTGCCAGCAGTTACATTCAGGGGAAGTCCACAGATACGCAGTATTTT. Translating it yields CASSYIQGKSTDTQYF. The rearrangement links TRBV6-6 to TRBJ2-3; D may be TRBD1 (6 bases). The germline V and J ends were trimmed by 2 bases and 2 bases, with 14 bases remaining between them. Looked up from germline, CDR1 is MNHNY and CDR2 is SVGAGI (reference sequence). This CDR3 has 16 residues.

The chain couples TRBV7-8 to TRBJ2-2; 8 nucleotides agree with TRBD1. V was pared by 5 bases and J by 7 bases, with 12 bases of the junction left unmatched. This CDR3 is 16 amino acids long. CDR1 and CDR2 (germline): SGHVS, FQNEAQ. CDR3 region: CASSAGTGRLGGELFF. The CDR3 bases are TGTGCCAGCAGCGCTGGGACAGGACGGCTAGGCGGGGAGCTGTTTTTT.

The chain is built from TRBV28 and TRBJ1-5; 7 nucleotides line up with TRBD1. With V trimmed by 6 bases and J by 6 bases, 2 bases remained unmatched. CDR1 is MDHEN and CDR2 is SYDVKM in the germline V gene. The CDR3 covers 12 residues. In DNA, the CDR3 is TGTGCCAGCAGCCCAGGGGGTCAGCCCCAGCATTTT. Translated, it gives CASSPGGQPQHF.

The chain employs TRBV7-7 and TRBJ2-5; TRBD2 is a possible D gene (5 bases). The CDR3 spans 15 residues. Germline assignment: CDR1 SSHAT and CDR2 FNYEAQ (reference sequence). V was clipped by 1 base and J by 1 base, with 10 bases between them. The CDR3 bases are TGTGCCAGCAGCTTAGGGTCCAGCGGCCAAGAGACCCAGTACTTC. This gives the protein CASSLGSSGQETQYF. The variable domain in full, completed from reference TRBV7-7 and TRBJ2-5, reads GAGVSQSPRYKVTKRGQDVTLRCDPISSHATLYWYQQALGQGPEFLTYFNYEAQPDKSGLPSDRFSAERPEGSISTLTIQRTEQRDSAMYRCASSLGSSGQETQYFGPGTRLLVL.

The chain is built from TRBV28 and TRBJ2-7, with 10 bases that match TRBD1. Germline-derived CDR1 and CDR2 are MDHEN and SYDVKM. This CDR3 has 15 amino acids. With V trimmed by 5 bases and J by 1 base, 5 bases remained unmatched. The chain's CDR3 is CASSARDRGSYEQYF. The CDR3 DNA sequence: TGTGCCAGCAGTGCCCGGGACAGGGGTTCCTACGAGCAGTACTTC.

The V gene is TRBV7-6, the J gene TRBJ2-3; 7 nucleotides line up with TRBD2. The CDR3 spans 17 residues. The V segment lost 2 bases and the J segment 3 bases; nucleotides outside the gene matches: 11. Germline V gene sequence: CDR1 SGHVS, CDR2 FNYEAQ. CDR3 protein: CASSLRYGGSTTDTQYF. The CDR3 DNA reads TGTGCCAGCAGCTTACGATATGGCGGGAGTACGACAGATACGCAGTATTTT.

The chain has TRBV7-9 and TRBJ2-2; D might be TRBD2 (6 bases). Germline V gene data show CDR1 as SEHNR and CDR2 as FQNEAQ (reference sequence). This CDR3 is 16 amino acids long. V shed 5 bases and J shed 4 bases, with 17 bases lying between them. Here the CDR3 reads CASSPWVSGVTGELFF. For the CDR3, the DNA is TGTGCCAGCAGCCCGTGGGTTAGCGGAGTCACCGGGGAGCTGTTTTTT.

The chain uses TRBV9 and TRBJ1-2; tentatively, D is TRBD1 (5 bases). The CDR3 runs to 12 residues. Germline V lookup: CDR1 SGDLS, CDR2 YYNGEE. The ends were cut back, 4 bases at V and 4 bases at J, with 8 bases in the middle. The CDR3 DNA reads as TGTGCCAGCAGCCGGCAGGGCTATGGCTACACCTTC. Amino acids: CASSRQGYGYTF.